Detailed here is one T cell receptor (beta chain). CDR1 is SGHTA and CDR2 is FQGNSA in the germline V gene. The length of the CDR3 is 13 residues. Trimming took 6 bases from V and 4 from J, leaving 12 bases between them. Original data processing: Amplifying reference gene primers gave estimates of nucleated cell counts. Sequenced by immunoSEQ multiplex PCR; TCRdb stores in-frame clones only, minus some. V and J calls and clone size are given by that table; D and trimming were obtained from the DNA. The sample records tens of thousands of clones, roughly three quarters being singletons. This sample is part of a study of blood T cell repertoires in COVID-19. Study at large: Acute and convalescent COVID-19 samples came from the United States, Italy and Spain.

The receptor comes from a man in his sixties or seventies with acute or convalescent COVID-19. This rearrangement joins TRBV7-2 to TRBJ1-2; a possible D gene is TRBD1 (6 bases). Sequencing was performed on peripheral blood. The CDR3 DNA reads TGTGCCAGCAGGGACCGGACAGTCTATGGCTACACCTTC. This translates into CASRDRTVYGYTF.